Following are 12 T cell receptor beta chains from one sample sequenced in a study of early T cells in non-severe SARS-CoV-2 infection. TCRdb re-called the 5' RACE reads through MiXCR, storing one row per CDR3 protein. This table holds about 50,000 distinct CDR3 sequences, about 6% found once. This material consisted of whole blood, taken at baseline. All receptors come from an adult who was a healthcare worker with PCR-confirmed SARS-CoV-2 infection or an uninfected control (not recorded which).

The chain couples TRBV20-1 to TRBJ1-3; D remains ambiguous. The CDR3 covers 14 residues. Per germline, CDR1 DFQATT and CDR2 SNEGSKA (reference sequence). Trimming cost V 3 bases and J 0 bases, with 9 bases left between them. CDR3: CSASLDNSGNTIYF. In DNA form, the CDR3 reads TGCAGTGCTAGTCTAGACAACTCTGGAAACACCATATATTTT.

This clonotype was observed at least ten times. The chain combines TRBV13 with TRBJ2-3, with a possible D match to TRBD1 (5 bases). This CDR3 is 13 amino acids long. Germline CDR1 reads PRHDT; CDR2 reads FYEKMQ (reference sequence). Trimming shortened V by 3 bases and J by 2 bases, and 6 bases separated the two germline ends. The CDR3 DNA reads TGTGCCAGCAGCTTGGACACCACAGATACGCAGTATTTT. Its translation: CASSLDTTDTQYF.

The chain is built from TRBV28 and TRBJ2-3; 13 bases are a match to TRBD2. The CDR3 covers 16 residues. Germline V gene sequence: CDR1 MDHEN, CDR2 SYDVKM. V lost 6 bases to trimming and J lost 8 bases; unmatched junction nucleotides: 11. CDR3 in DNA: TGTGCCAGCAGCACTAGCGGGAGGGCCGGATTCCCTACGCAGTATTTT. Protein sequence: CASSTSGRAGFPTQYF.

This clonotype was seen repeatedly, ten times or more. The V call is TRBV29-1, the J call TRBJ2-3; possibly TRBD2 for D (5 bases). CDR3 size: 10 residues. Trimming stripped 0 bases from V and 14 bases from J, with 9 bases between. CDR1 is SQVTM, CDR2 ANQGSEA, per germline. CDR3 coding DNA: TGCAGCGTTGAAGATCCCCGGGGGTATTTT. Its protein is CSVEDPRGYF.

This clonotype has a count of ten or more. The rearrangement links TRBV14 to TRBJ2-5, with 8 nucleotides matching TRBD1. The germline CDR1 and CDR2 sequences are SGHDN and FVKESK. With 2 bases clipped from V and 3 bases from J, the junction kept 2 bases outside the gene matches. CDR3 size: 14 residues. CDR3 DNA sequence: TGTGCCAGCAGCCAACCGACAGGGGAAGAGACCCAGTACTTC. The encoded protein is CASSQPTGEETQYF.

The sample holds many counts of this clonotype. The chain links TRBV4-1 to TRBJ1-2; D remains unclear. The CDR3 consists of 13 residues. V lost 2 bases and J 5 bases, leaving 9 bases between the germline ends. CDR1 and CDR2 from the germline V gene are MGHRA and YSYEKL. CDR3 residues: CASSQIPSYGYTF. In DNA, the CDR3 is TGCGCCAGCAGCCAAATACCCTCTTATGGCTACACCTTC.

A few counts support this clonotype. This chain joins TRBV28 and TRBJ1-2, with 10 bases identical to TRBD1. The V gene end was trimmed by 4 bases and the J gene end by 7 bases; junction bases not matched to a gene: 12. This CDR3 region has 16 residues. Germline CDR1 MDHEN, CDR2 SYDVKM. CDR3 region: CASSSHSGTGVRGYTF. The CDR3 coding sequence is TGTGCCAGCAGTTCGCACTCCGGGACAGGGGTACGTGGCTACACCTTC.

The V call is TRBV5-6, the J call TRBJ1-1; 10 bases are a match to TRBD1. The CDR3 is 16 residues long. V was pared by 3 bases and J by 4 bases, with 9 bases of the junction left unmatched. Germline CDR1 reads SGHDT; CDR2 reads YYEEEE. This CDR3 reads CASSSTGGASGTEAFF. The CDR3 region has the DNA TGTGCCAGCAGCTCGACAGGGGGCGCTTCGGGCACTGAAGCTTTCTTT. The full variable domain, in which reference TRBV5-6 and TRBJ1-1 provide the parts outside the CDR3, is DAGVTQSPTHLIKTRGQQVTLRCSPKSGHDTVSWYQQALGQGPQFIFQYYEEEERQRGNFPDRFSGHQFPNYSSELNVNALLLGDSALYLCASSSTGGASGTEAFFGQGTRLTVV.

In its sample, this clonotype was seen many times. The chain employs TRBV21-1 and TRBJ2-7; TRBD2 was called by the table and not checked on the DNA. TRBV21-1 represents a pseudogene. The length of the CDR3 is 15 residues. The chain's CDR3 is CASSARTSGSYEQYF. The DNA for the CDR3 is TGTGCCAGCAGCGCCCGGACTAGCGGGAGCTACGAGCAGTACTTC.

This clonotype has more than one count but fewer than ten. J is TRBJ2-5 and V is TRBV12-3 or TRBV12-4; D is possibly TRBD1 or TRBD2 (5 bases each). The CDR3 has 13 amino acids. The V and J ends lost 6 bases and 2 bases respectively, with 10 bases between them. This chain's CDR3 is CASRRGPQETQYF. CDR3 nucleotide sequence: TGTGCCAGCAGACGGGGACCGCAAGAGACCCAGTACTTC.

This clonotype was detected many times. At one end, the junction sequence differs from germline, possibly due to a read error. This CDR3 is CASSLDRLARYGYTF. For the CDR3, the DNA is TGTGCCAGCAGTTTGGACAGGCTGGCTCGGTATGGCTACACCTTC. The chain is built from TRBV5-4 and TRBJ1-2; 7 bases are a match to TRBD1. The length of the CDR3 is 15 residues. Germline V gene sequence: CDR1 SGHNT, CDR2 YYREEE (reference sequence). Filled out from reference TRBV5-4 and TRBJ1-2, the complete variable domain reads ETGVTQSPTHLIKTRGQQVTLRCSSQSGHNTVSWYQQALGQGPQFIFQYYREEENGRGNFPPRFSGLQFPNYSSELNVNALELDDSALYLCASSLDRLARYGYTFGSGTRLTVV.

This clonotype was found many times. This chain links TRBV5-1 with TRBJ2-6, with TRBD2 as a possible D gene (6 bases). The germline gives CDR1 SGHRS, CDR2 YFSETQ. The CDR3 is 19 residues long. V was cut by 0 bases and J by 2 bases, with 18 bases left in between. CDR3 in DNA: TGCGCCAGCAGCTTGGAGCCCCCCCTAGGAGGGGCTGGGGCCAACGTCCTGACTTTC. Its translation is CASSLEPPLGGAGANVLTF.